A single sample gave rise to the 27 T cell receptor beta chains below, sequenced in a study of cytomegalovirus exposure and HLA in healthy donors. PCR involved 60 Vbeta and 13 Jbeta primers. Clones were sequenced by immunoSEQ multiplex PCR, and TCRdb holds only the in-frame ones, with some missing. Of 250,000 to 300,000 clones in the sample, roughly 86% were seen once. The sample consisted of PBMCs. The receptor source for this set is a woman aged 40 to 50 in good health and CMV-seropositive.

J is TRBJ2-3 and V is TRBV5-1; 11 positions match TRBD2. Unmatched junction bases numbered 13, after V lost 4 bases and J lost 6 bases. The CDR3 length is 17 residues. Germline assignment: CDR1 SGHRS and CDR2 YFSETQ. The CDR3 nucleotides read TGCGCCAGCAGCAGGGCCCCGGGACTAGCGGTGGGGGATACGCAGTATTTT. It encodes CASSRAPGLAVGDTQYF.

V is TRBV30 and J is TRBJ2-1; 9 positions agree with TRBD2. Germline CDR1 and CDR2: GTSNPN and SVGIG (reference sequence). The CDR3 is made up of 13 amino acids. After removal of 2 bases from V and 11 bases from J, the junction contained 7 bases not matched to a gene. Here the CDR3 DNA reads TGTGCCTGGAGTTGGCCTAGCGGGGTACAGCAGTTCTTC. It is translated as CAWSWPSGVQQFF.

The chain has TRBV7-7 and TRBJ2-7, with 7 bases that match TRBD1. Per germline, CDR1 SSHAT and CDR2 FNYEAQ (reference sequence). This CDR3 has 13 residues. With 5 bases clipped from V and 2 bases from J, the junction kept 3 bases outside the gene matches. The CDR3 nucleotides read TGTGCCAGCAGCAAGGGGGCGACCTACGAGCAGTACTTC. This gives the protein CASSKGATYEQYF.

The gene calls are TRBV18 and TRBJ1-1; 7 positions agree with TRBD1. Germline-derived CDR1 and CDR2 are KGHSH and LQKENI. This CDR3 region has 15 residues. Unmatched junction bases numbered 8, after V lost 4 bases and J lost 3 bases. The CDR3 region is CASSRIEGADTEAFF. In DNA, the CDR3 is TGTGCCAGCTCACGGATAGAGGGGGCTGACACTGAAGCTTTCTTT.

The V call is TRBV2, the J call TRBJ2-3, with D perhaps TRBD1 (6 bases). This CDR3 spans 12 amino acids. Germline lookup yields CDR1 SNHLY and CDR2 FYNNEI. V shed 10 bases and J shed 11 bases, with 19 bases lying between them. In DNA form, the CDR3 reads TGTGCCACCTCTTCCGGTAACAGGGAGCAGTATTTT. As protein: CATSSGNREQYF.

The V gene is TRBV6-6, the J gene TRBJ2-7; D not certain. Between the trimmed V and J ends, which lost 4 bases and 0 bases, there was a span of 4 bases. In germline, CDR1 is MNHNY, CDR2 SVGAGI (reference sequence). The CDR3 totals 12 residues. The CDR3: CASSFSSYEQYF. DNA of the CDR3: TGTGCCAGCAGTTTTAGCTCCTACGAGCAGTACTTC.

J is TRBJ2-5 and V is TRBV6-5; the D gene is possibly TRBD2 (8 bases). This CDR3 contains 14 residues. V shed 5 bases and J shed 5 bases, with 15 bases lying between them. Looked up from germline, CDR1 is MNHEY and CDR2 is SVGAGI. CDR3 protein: CASSPVAGQETQYF. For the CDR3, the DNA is TGTGCCAGCAGTCCCGTAGCGGGACAGGAGACCCAGTACTTC.

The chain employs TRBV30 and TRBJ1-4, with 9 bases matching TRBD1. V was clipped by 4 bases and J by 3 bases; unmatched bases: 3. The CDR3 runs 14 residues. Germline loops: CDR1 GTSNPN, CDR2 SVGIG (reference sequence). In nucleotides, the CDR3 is TGTGCCTGGACCAGGACAGGGGCTAATGAAAAACTGTTTTTT. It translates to CAWTRTGANEKLFF. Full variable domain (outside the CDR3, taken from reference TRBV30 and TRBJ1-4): SQTIHQWPATLVQPVGSPLSLECTVEGTSNPNLYWYRQAAGRGLQLLFYSVGIGQISSEVPQNLSASRPQDRQFILSSKKLLLSDSGFYLCAWTRTGANEKLFFGSGTQLSVL.

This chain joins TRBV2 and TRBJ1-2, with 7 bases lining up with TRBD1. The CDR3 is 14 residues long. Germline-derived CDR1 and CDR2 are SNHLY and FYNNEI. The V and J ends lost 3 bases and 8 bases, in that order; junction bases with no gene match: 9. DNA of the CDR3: TGTGCCAGCAGTGATCGACAGGGTATATGGGGCTACACCTTC. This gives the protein CASSDRQGIWGYTF. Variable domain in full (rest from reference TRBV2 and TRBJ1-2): EPEVTQTPSHQVTQMGQEVILRCVPISNHLYFYWYRQILGQKVEFLVSFYNNEISEKSEIFDDQFSVERPDGSNFTLKIRSTKLEDSAMYFCASSDRQGIWGYTFGSGTRLTVV.

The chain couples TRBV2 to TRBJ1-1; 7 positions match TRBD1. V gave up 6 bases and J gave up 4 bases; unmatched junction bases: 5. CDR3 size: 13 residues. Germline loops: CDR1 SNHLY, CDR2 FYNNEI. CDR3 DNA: TGTGCCAGCAGGGGAGACAGGGTCACTGAAGCTTTCTTT. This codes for CASRGDRVTEAFF.

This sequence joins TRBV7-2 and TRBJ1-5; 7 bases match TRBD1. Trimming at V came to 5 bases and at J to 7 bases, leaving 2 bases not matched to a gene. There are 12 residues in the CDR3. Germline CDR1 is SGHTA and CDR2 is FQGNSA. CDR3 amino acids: CASSNRGQPQHF. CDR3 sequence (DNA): TGTGCCAGCAGCAACAGGGGACAGCCCCAGCATTTT.

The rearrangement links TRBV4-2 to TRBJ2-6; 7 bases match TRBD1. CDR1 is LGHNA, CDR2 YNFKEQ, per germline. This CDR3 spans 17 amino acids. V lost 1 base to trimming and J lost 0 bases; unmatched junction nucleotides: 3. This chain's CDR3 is CASSQGQGGSGANVLTF. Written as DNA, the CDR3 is TGTGCCAGCAGCCAAGGACAGGGTGGCTCTGGGGCCAACGTCCTGACTTTC.

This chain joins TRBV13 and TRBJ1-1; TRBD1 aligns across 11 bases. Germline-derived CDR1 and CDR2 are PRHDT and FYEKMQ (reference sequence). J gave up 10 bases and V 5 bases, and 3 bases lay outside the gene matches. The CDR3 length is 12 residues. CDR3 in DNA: TGTGCCAGCAGCGGAGGGACAGGGGGAGCTTTCTTT. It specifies CASSGGTGGAFF. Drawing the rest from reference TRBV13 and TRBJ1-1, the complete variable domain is AAGVIQSPRHLIKEKRETATLKCYPIPRHDTVYWYQQGPGQDPQFLISFYEKMQSDKGSIPDRFSAQQFSDYHSELNMSSLELGDSALYFCASSGGTGGAFFGQGTRLTVV.

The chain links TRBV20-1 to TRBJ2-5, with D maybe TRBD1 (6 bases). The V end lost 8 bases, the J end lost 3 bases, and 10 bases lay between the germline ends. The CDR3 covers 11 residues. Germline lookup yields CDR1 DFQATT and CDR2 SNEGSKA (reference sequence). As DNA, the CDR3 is TGCAGTCCCACAGGGAAAGAGACCCAGTACTTC. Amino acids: CSPTGKETQYF.

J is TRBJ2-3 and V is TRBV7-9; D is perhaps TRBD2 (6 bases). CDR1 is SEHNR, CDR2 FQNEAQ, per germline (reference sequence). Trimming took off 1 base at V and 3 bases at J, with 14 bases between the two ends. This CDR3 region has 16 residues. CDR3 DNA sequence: TGTGCCAGCAGCTTAGTGGACGGGAGTGGGACAGATACGCAGTATTTT. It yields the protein CASSLVDGSGTDTQYF.

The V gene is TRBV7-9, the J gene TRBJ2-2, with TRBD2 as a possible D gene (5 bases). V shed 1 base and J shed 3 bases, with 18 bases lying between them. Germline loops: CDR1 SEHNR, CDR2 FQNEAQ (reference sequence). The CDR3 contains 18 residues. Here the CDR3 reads CASSLVHFGQEDTGELFF. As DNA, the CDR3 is TGTGCCAGCAGCTTAGTCCATTTCGGGCAGGAGGACACCGGGGAGCTGTTTTTT. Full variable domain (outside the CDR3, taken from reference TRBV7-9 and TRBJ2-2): DTGVSQNPRHKITKRGQNVTFRCDPISEHNRLYWYRQTLGQGPEFLTYFQNEAQLEKSRLLSDRFSAERPKGSFSTLEIQRTEQGDSAMYLCASSLVHFGQEDTGELFFGEGSRLTVL.

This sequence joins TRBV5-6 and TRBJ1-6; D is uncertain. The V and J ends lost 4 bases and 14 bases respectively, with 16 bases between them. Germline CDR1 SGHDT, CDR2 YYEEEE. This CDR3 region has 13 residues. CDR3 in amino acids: CASSVWGERALHF. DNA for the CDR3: TGTGCCAGCAGCGTCTGGGGTGAGCGGGCCCTCCACTTT.

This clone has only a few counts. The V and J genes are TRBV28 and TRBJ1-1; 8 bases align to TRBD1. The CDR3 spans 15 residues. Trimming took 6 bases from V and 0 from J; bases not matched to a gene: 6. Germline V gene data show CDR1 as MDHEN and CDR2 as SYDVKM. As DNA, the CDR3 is TGTGCCAGCAGGGGCACAGGGGGGCTGAACACTGAAGCTTTCTTT. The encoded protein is CASRGTGGLNTEAFF. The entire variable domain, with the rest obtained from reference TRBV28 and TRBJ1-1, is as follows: DVKVTQSSRYLVKRTGEKVFLECVQDMDHENMFWYRQDPGLGLRLIYFSYDVKMKEKGDIPEGYSVSREKKERFSLILESASTNQTSMYLCASRGTGGLNTEAFFGQGTRLTVV.

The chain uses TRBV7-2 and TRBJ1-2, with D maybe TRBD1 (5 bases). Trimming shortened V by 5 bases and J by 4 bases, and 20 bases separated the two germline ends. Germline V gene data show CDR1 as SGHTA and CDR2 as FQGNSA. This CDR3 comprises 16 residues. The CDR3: CASSPRGGGFAYGYTF. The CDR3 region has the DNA TGTGCCAGCAGCCCCCGGGGCGGGGGGTTTGCCTATGGCTACACCTTC.

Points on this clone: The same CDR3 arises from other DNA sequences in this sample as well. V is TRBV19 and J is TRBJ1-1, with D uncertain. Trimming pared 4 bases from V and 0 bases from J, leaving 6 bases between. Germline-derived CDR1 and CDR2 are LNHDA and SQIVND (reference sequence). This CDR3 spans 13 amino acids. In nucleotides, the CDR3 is TGTGCCAGTAGTAGAACAGTGAACACTGAAGCTTTCTTT. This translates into CASSRTVNTEAFF. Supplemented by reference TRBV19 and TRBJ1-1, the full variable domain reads DGGITQSPKYLFRKEGQNVTLSCEQNLNHDAMYWYRQDPGQGLRLIYYSQIVNDFQKGDIAEGYSVSREKKESFPLTVTSAQKNPTAFYLCASSRTVNTEAFFGQGTRLTVV.

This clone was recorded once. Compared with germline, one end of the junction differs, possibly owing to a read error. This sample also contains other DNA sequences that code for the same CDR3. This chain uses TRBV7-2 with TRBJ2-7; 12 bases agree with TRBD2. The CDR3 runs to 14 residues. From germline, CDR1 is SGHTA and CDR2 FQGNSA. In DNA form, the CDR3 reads TGTGCCAGCAGCCTAGCGGGAGGGCCCTACGAGCAGTACTTC. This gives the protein CASSLAGGPYEQYF.

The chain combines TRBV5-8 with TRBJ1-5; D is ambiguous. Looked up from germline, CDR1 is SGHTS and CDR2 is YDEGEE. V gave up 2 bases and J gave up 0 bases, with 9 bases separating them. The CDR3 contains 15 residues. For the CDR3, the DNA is TGTGCCAGCAGCTTTGGGCAGTTTAGCAATCAGCCCCAGCATTTT. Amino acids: CASSFGQFSNQPQHF.

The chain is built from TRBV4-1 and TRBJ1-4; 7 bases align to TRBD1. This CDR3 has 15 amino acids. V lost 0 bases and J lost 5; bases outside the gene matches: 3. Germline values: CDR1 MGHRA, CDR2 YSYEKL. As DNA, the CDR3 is TGCGCCAGCAGCCAAGAAAGGGGGCCAAATGAAAAACTGTTTTTT. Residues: CASSQERGPNEKLFF.

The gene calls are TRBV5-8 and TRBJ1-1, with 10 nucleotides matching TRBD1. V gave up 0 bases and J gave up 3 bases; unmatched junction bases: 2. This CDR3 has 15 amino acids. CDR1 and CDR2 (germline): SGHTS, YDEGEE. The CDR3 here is CASSLGTGGYTEAFF. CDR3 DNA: TGTGCCAGCAGCTTGGGGACAGGGGGGTACACTGAAGCTTTCTTT.

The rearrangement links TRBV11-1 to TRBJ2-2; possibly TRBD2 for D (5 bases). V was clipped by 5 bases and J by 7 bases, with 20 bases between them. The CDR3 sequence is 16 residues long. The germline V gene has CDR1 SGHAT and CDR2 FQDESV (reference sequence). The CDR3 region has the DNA TGTGCCAGCAGCCGTTCTACCGGGATGATAGTCGGGGAGCTGTTTTTT. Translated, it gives CASSRSTGMIVGELFF.

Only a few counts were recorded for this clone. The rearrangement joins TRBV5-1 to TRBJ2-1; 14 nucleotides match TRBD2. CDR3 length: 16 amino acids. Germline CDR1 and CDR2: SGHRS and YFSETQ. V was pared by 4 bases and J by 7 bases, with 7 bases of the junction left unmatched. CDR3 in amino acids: CASSPGLAGGSNEQFF. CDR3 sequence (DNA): TGCGCCAGCAGCCCAGGACTAGCGGGAGGAAGTAATGAGCAGTTCTTC.

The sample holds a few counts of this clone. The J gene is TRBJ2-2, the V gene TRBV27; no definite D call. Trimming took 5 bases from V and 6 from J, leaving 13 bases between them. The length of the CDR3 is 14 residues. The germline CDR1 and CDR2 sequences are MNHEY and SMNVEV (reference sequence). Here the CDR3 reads CASSPPEVSGELFF. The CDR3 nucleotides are TGTGCCAGCAGTCCTCCAGAAGTTTCCGGGGAGCTGTTTTTT.